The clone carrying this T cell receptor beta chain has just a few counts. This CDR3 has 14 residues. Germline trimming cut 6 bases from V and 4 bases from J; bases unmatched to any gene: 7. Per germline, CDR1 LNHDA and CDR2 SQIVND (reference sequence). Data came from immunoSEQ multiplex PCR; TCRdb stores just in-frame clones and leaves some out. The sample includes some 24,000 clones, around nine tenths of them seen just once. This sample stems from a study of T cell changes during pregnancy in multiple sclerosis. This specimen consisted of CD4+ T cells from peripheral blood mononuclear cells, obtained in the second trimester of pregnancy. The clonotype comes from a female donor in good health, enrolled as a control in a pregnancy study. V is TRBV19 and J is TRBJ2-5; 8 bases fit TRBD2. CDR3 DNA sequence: TGTGCCAGTAGCCGGGGGGGGCGGGGAGAGACCCAGTACTTC. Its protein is CASSRGGRGETQYF.